The 18 T cell receptor beta chains in this list originate from one sample, sequenced in a study of T cells in women clearing cervical HPV infection. Profiled with immunoSEQ multiplex PCR; TCRdb holds only in-frame clones, not every one. In total, the table holds around 20,000 clones. The sample was blood buffy coat. These receptors were taken from a woman aged 18 to 75 with a cervical HPV16 infection that either progressed to CIN3+ or cleared (not recorded which).

Details on this clone: The CDR3 is cut off 3 residues early in the read; its end comes from the germline J gene. This chain links TRBV10-1 with TRBJ2-7; 7 bases agree with TRBD1. The CDR3 runs 15 residues. After removal of 7 bases from V and 2 bases from J, the junction contained 11 bases not matched to a gene. Germline CDR1 and CDR2: WNHNN and SYGVQD (reference sequence). The DNA read from the CDR3 is TGCGCCAGCACTCTCCTCGGGACAGAGACCTACGAG. It encodes CASTLLGTETYE. The whole CDR3 sequence reads CASTLLGTETYEQYF.

For this clone: The read falls 3 residues short of the CDR3 end, and the missing part is taken from the germline J gene. This sequence joins TRBV20-1 and TRBJ2-1; no firm D call. V dropped 6 bases and J dropped 2 bases, with 17 bases sitting between them. CDR3 size: 15 residues. Germline V CDR1 and CDR2: DFQATT, SNEGSKA (reference sequence). The part of the CDR3 DNA that was read is TGCAGTGCCCAACCCTCCGGTGTGCCCTACAATGAG. Translating it yields CSAQPSGVPYNE. The CDR3 as a whole reads CSAQPSGVPYNEQFF.

Remarks on this clone: The read halts 3 residues ahead of the CDR3 end, with the missing end drawn from the germline J gene. The chain recombines TRBV7-2 with TRBJ1-5, with 8 bases identical to TRBD1. CDR3 length: 13 residues. Germline lookup yields CDR1 SGHTA and CDR2 FQGNSA. Trimming removed 5 bases from V and 9 bases from J; junction bases left unmatched: 6. The CDR3 DNA, read in part, is TGTGCCAGCAGCCCACAGGGGGTATCGCCC. It is translated as CASSPQGVSP. The entire CDR3 is CASSPQGVSPQHF.

Points on this clone: With the read ending 3 residues before the CDR3 end, the germline J gene is used to fill in that end. The gene calls are TRBV2 and TRBJ1-1, with TRBD1 matching over 9 bases. V trimming: 6 bases; J trimming: 2 bases; junction bases outside the gene matches: 7. CDR3 length equals 15 residues. CDR1 is SNHLY, CDR2 FYNNEI, per germline. The part of the CDR3 DNA that was read is TGTGCCAGCAGAGGACAGGGGACCTTAAACACTGAA. Amino acid sequence: CASRGQGTLNTE. The complete CDR3 reads CASRGQGTLNTEAFF.

Points on this clone: From the germline J gene comes the end of the CDR3, since the read stops 3 residues before it. The chain couples TRBV5-6 to TRBJ2-1, with D perhaps TRBD2 (5 bases). The CDR3 totals 14 residues. The germline V gene has CDR1 SGHDT and CDR2 YYEEEE. V gave up 3 bases and J gave up 9 bases, with 16 bases separating them. The CDR3 bases that were read are TGTGCCAGCAGCTCGGGCGGCGGGCTGGGTGAG. Protein: CASSSGGGLGE. The entire CDR3 sequence reads CASSSGGGLGEQFF.

As to this clone: The read falls 3 residues short of the CDR3 end, and the missing part is taken from the germline J gene. The rearrangement joins TRBV2 to TRBJ2-5; 7 nucleotides line up with TRBD2. The V gene end was trimmed by 4 bases and the J gene end by 3 bases; junction bases not matched to a gene: 8. Looked up from germline, CDR1 is SNHLY and CDR2 is FYNNEI. There are 15 residues in the CDR3. CDR3 sequence reads: CASSGVSGPEETQYF. The DNA read from the CDR3 is TGTGCCAGCAGTGGGGTTAGCGGGCCCGAAGAGACC.

On this clone itself: The read terminates 3 residues ahead of where the CDR3 ends, so the germline J gene completes it. The chain joins TRBV11-2 to TRBJ2-2; the match to TRBD1 covers 7 bases. The J segment lost 8 bases and the V segment lost 5 bases, leaving 11 bases of the junction unmatched. CDR1 is SGHAT and CDR2 is FQNNGV in the germline V gene. CDR3 length equals 15 residues. Here the CDR3 reads CASSLGPGGRGELFF. The sequenced part of the CDR3 DNA is TGTGCCAGCAGCCTAGGCCCAGGGGGACGAGGGGAG.

As concerns this clone: The CDR3 is cut off 3 residues early in the read; its end comes from the germline J gene. The genes are TRBV6-4 and TRBJ2-3; 12 bases line up with TRBD2. The J segment lost 4 bases and the V segment lost 3 bases, leaving 2 bases of the junction unmatched. CDR3 length: 15 amino acids. Germline-derived CDR1 and CDR2 are MRHNA and SNTAGT. CDR3 in amino acids: CASSELAGGADTQYF. The sequenced part of the CDR3 DNA is TGTGCCAGCAGTGAACTAGCGGGGGGAGCAGATACG.

About this clone: The read is 3 residues too short to cover the CDR3 end, so that end is filled in from the germline J gene. V is TRBV30 and J is TRBJ2-2; 8 nucleotides agree with TRBD1. The CDR3 covers 13 residues. Germline V gives CDR1 GTSNPN, CDR2 SVGIG (reference sequence). CDR3 amino acids: CAWSDRGDSPLFF. The covered CDR3 bases are TGTGCCTGGAGTGACAGGGGGGACTCACCG.

Concerning this clone itself: One end of the junction is discordant with germline, which a read error may explain. The CDR3 end falls 3 residues outside the read, so it is completed with the germline J gene. This chain connects TRBV4-2 to TRBJ2-7, with D possibly being TRBD1 (6 bases). In germline, CDR1 is LGHNA, CDR2 YNFKEQ. CDR3 length: 15 amino acids. The CDR3 sequence: CASSQVLAGEHEQYF. The part of the CDR3 DNA that was read is TGCGCCAGCAGCCAAGTCCTCGCAGGGGAGCACGAG.

This CDR3 reads CASSLSGGLLNTEAFF. Partial CDR3 DNA: TGCGCCAGCAGCTTGTCAGGGGGCTTGCTGAACACTGAA. The V gene is TRBV5-1, the J gene TRBJ1-1, with 8 bases identical to TRBD1. The read ends 3 residues shy of where the CDR3 ends; the end is completed using the germline J gene. V lost 1 base, J lost 0 bases, and 5 bases stayed unmatched. Germline V CDR1 and CDR2: SGHRS, YFSETQ. The length of the CDR3 is 16 residues.

Comments on this clone: The read ends 3 residues early relative to the CDR3; the germline J gene fills the gap. The chain carries TRBV10-1 and TRBJ1-2; a weak D match, TRBD1 (5 bases). CDR3 size: 16 residues. Trimming removed 3 bases at V and 4 bases at J, with 18 bases between. Germline CDR1 WNHNN, CDR2 SYGVQD (reference sequence). The sequenced part of the CDR3 DNA is TGCGCCAGCAGTGATGCTTTGGGGGGGTGGGCCTATGGC. It codes for CASSDALGGWAYG. In full, the CDR3 is CASSDALGGWAYGYTF.

By frequency, this clone registers medium-sized (0.01 to 0.1%). The read comes to an end 3 residues before the CDR3 does, leaving the germline J gene to fill in the end. V gene TRBV2 combines with J gene TRBJ2-4; a weak D match, TRBD2 (5 bases). With 5 bases removed from V and 7 bases from J, the gap between germline ends came to 15 bases. Germline values: CDR1 SNHLY, CDR2 FYNNEI. There are 14 residues in the CDR3. The part of the CDR3 DNA that was read is TGTGCCAGCAGTCCCGACGGGGTGGTGAACATT. It specifies CASSPDGVVNI. The full CDR3 reads CASSPDGVVNIQYF.

In regard to this clone: The observed sequence ends 3 residues before the CDR3 terminus, with the missing tail filled in from the germline J gene. This chain joins TRBV30 and TRBJ1-6; 9 nucleotides line up with TRBD1. V gave up 0 bases and J gave up 7 bases; unmatched junction bases: 4. The CDR3 contains 15 residues. Germline lookup yields CDR1 GTSNPN and CDR2 SVGIG (reference sequence). Partial CDR3 DNA: TGTGCCTGGAGTGTCAGGGGACAGGGAAATTCACCC. Protein sequence: CAWSVRGQGNSP. Given in full, the CDR3 is CAWSVRGQGNSPLHF.

A note on this clone: With the read ending 3 residues before the CDR3 end, the germline J gene is used to fill in that end. The chain is built from TRBV19 and TRBJ2-4; D may be TRBD1 (6 bases). This CDR3 contains 18 residues. The germline gives CDR1 LNHDA, CDR2 SQIVND (reference sequence). CDR3 protein: CASSATGTHLNSNQPQYF. The CDR3 DNA, read in part, is TGTGCCAGTAGTGCCACCGGGACACACCTTAACAGCAATCAGCCT.

As for this clone: The read ends 3 residues early relative to the CDR3; the germline J gene fills the gap. The chain carries TRBV20-1 and TRBJ2-5; 8 bases are shared with TRBD2. The CDR3 extends over 13 amino acids. Trimming at V came to 7 bases and at J to 5 bases, leaving 9 bases not matched to a gene. The germline gives CDR1 DFQATT, CDR2 SNEGSKA (reference sequence). The CDR3 reads CSGSGGVVETQYF. The part of the CDR3 DNA that was read is TGCAGTGGGTCGGGGGGGGTGGTCGAGACC.

Turning to this clone: Coverage ceases 3 residues before the CDR3 finishes, and the germline J gene fills in the end. V gene TRBV19 combines with J gene TRBJ1-4; unclear D gene. CDR3 length: 13 amino acids. The germline V gene encodes CDR1 LNHDA and CDR2 SQIVND (reference sequence). CDR3 bases read: TGTGCCAGCTCGAGCTCCTATAATTCACCA. Its protein is CASSSSYNSP. The complete CDR3 sequence is CASSSSYNSPLFF. Complete variable domain (other parts from reference TRBV19 and TRBJ1-4): DGGITQSPKYLFRKEGQNVTLSCEQNLNHDAMYWYRQDPGQGLRLIYYSQIVNDFQKGDIAEGYSVSREKKESFPLTVTSAQKNPTAFYLCASSSSYNSPLFFGSGTQLSVL.

On this clone itself: The DNA ends 3 residues before the CDR3 does, and the rest of the CDR3 is filled in from the germline J gene. The chain couples TRBV7-9 to TRBJ1-2; D is unresolved. This CDR3 has 12 amino acids. Germline V gene sequence: CDR1 SEHNR, CDR2 FQNEAQ (reference sequence). CDR3 DNA (partial): TGTGCCAGCAGCTTGGTCCCAGATACC. Translated: CASSLVPDT. The CDR3 reads in full as CASSLVPDTYTF.